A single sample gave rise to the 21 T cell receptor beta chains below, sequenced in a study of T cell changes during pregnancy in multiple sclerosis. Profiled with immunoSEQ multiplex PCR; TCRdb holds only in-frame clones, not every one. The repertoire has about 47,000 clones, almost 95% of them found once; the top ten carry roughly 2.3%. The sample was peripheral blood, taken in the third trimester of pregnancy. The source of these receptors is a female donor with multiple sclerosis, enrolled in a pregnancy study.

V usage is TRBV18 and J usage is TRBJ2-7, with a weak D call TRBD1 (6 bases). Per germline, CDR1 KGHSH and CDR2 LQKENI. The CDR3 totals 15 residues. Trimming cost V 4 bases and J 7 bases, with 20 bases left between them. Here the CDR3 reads CASSLQQGQGREQYF. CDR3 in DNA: TGTGCCAGCTCACTTCAGCAGGGGCAGGGTCGAGAGCAGTACTTC.

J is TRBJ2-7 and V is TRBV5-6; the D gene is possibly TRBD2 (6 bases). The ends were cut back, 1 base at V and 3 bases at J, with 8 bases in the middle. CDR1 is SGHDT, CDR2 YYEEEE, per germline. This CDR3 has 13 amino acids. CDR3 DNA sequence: TGTGCCAGCAGCTTGACGGGAGTCTACGAGCAGTACTTC. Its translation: CASSLTGVYEQYF.

The CDR3 loop is CASGRGTASNQPQHF. CDR3 coding DNA: TGTGCCAGCGGCCGTGGGACAGCGAGCAATCAGCCCCAGCATTTT. The chain couples TRBV2 to TRBJ1-5; TRBD1 matches at 7 bases. V dropped 8 bases and J dropped 1; count of bases not matched to a gene: 8. The CDR3 has 15 residues. The germline V gene encodes CDR1 SNHLY and CDR2 FYNNEI.

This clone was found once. The CDR3 spells CASFTIKGGTNNEQFF. DNA for the CDR3: TGTGCCAGCTTTACCATTAAGGGAGGGACCAACAATGAGCAGTTCTTC. The chain combines TRBV18 with TRBJ2-1; 7 nucleotides agree with TRBD2. There are 16 residues in the CDR3. CDR1 is KGHSH, CDR2 LQKENI, per germline. V trimming: 7 bases; J trimming: 5 bases; junction bases outside the gene matches: 14.

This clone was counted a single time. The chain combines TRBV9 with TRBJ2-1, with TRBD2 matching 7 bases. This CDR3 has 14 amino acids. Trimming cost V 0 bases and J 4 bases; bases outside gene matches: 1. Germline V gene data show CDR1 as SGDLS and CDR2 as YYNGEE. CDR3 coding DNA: TGTGCCAGCAGCGTAGGGGGAGGGTACAATGAGCAGTTCTTC. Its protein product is CASSVGGGYNEQFF.

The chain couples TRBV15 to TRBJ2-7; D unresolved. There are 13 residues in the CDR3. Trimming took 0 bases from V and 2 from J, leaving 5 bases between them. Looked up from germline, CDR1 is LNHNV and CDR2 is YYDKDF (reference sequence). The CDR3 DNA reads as TGTGCCACCAGCAGAGAACTTACCTACGAGCAGTACTTC. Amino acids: CATSRELTYEQYF.

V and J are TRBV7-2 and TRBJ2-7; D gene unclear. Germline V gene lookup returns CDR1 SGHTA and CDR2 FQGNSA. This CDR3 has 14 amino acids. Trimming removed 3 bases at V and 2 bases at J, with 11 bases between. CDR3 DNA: TGTGCCAGCAGCTTTCAACCTAATCCCTACGAGCAGTACTTC. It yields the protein CASSFQPNPYEQYF.

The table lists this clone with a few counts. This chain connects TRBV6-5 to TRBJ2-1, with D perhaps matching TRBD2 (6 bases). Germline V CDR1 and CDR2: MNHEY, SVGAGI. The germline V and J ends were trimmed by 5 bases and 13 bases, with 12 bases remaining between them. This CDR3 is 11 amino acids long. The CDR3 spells CASSPGTYQFF. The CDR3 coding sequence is TGTGCCAGCAGTCCCGGGACTTACCAGTTCTTC.

CDR3 protein: CASSSDGSASRYEQFF. Here the CDR3 DNA reads TGTGCCAGCAGCTCTGACGGGTCCGCTAGCAGGTATGAGCAGTTCTTC. The V gene is TRBV7-9, the J gene TRBJ2-1, with D possibly being TRBD2 (5 bases). The CDR3 runs to 16 residues. V was clipped by 4 bases and J by 8 bases, with 21 bases between them. Per the germline V gene, CDR1 is SEHNR and CDR2 is FQNEAQ (reference sequence).

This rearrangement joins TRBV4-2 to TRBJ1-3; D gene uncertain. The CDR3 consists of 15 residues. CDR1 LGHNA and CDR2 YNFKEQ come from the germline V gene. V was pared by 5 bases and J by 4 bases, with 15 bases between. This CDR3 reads CASSEVDGVGNTIYF. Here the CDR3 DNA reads TGTGCCAGCAGCGAAGTTGACGGGGTCGGAAACACCATATATTTT.

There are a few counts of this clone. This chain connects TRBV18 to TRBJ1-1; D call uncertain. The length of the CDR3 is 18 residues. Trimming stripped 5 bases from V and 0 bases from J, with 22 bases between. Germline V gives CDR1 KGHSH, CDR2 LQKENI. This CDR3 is CASSNLPSGSSMNTEAFF. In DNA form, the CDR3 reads TGTGCCAGCTCAAACCTCCCGTCCGGGTCCAGTATGAACACTGAAGCTTTCTTT.

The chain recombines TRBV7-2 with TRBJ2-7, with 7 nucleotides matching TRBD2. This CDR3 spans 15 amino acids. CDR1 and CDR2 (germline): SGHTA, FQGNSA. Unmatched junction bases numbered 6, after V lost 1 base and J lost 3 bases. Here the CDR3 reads CASSLVGGGVYEQYF. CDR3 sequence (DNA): TGTGCCAGCAGCTTAGTTGGTGGGGGGGTCTACGAGCAGTACTTC.

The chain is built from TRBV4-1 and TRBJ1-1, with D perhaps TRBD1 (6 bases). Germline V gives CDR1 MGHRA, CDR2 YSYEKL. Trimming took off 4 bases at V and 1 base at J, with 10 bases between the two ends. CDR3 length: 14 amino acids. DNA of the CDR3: TGCGCCAGCAGCCTAGGGGGTCGGAACACTGAAGCTTTCTTT. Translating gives CASSLGGRNTEAFF.

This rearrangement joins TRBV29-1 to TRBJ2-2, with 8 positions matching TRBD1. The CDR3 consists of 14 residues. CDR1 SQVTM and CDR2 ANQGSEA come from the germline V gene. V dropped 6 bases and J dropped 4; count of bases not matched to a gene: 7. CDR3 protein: CSVATGGITGELFF. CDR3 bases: TGCAGCGTCGCCACAGGGGGTATCACCGGGGAGCTGTTTTTT.

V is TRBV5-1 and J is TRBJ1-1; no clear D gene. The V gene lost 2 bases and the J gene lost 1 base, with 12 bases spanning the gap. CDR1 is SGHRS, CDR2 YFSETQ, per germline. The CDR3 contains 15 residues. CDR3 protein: CASSLPDTANTEAFF. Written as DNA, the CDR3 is TGCGCCAGCAGCTTACCCGACACGGCGAACACTGAAGCTTTCTTT.

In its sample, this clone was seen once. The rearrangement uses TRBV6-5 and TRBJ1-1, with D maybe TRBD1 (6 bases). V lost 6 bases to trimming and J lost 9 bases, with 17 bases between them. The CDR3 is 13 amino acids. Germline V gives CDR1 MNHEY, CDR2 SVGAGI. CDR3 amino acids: CASRFDRYFKAFF. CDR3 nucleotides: TGTGCCAGCAGATTCGACAGGTATTTTAAAGCTTTCTTT.

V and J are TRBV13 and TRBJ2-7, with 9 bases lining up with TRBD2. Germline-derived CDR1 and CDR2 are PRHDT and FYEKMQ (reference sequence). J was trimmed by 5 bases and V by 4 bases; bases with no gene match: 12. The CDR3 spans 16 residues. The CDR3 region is CASSWISGSVDHEQYF. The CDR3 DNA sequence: TGTGCCAGCAGCTGGATTAGCGGGAGTGTGGACCACGAGCAGTACTTC.

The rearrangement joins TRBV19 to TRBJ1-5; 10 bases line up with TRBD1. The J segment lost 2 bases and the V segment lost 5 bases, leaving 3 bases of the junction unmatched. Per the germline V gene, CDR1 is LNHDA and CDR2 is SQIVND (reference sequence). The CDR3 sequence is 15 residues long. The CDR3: CASSRDRGGNQPQHF. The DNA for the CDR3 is TGTGCCAGTAGTCGGGACAGGGGAGGCAATCAGCCCCAGCATTTT.

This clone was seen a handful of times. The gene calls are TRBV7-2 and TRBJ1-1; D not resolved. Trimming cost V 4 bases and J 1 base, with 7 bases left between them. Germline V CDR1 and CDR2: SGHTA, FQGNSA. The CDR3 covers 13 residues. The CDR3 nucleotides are TGTGCCAGCAGCTCGTACGGGAACACTGAAGCTTTCTTT. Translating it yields CASSSYGNTEAFF.

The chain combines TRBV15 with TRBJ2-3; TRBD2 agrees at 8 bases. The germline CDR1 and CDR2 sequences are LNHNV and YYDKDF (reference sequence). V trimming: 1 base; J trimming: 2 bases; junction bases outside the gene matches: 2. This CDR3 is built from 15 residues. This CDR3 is CATSRAGGPTDTQYF. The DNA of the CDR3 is TGTGCCACCAGCAGAGCGGGAGGGCCCACAGATACGCAGTATTTT.

The CDR3: CASSLILAGELFF. CDR3 nucleotides: TGTGCCAGCAGTTTAATTCTAGCCGGGGAGCTGTTTTTT. The J gene is TRBJ2-2, the V gene TRBV27; D is unresolved. The length of the CDR3 is 13 residues. From germline, CDR1 is MNHEY and CDR2 SMNVEV (reference sequence). The germline V and J ends were trimmed by 2 bases and 6 bases, with 7 bases remaining between them.